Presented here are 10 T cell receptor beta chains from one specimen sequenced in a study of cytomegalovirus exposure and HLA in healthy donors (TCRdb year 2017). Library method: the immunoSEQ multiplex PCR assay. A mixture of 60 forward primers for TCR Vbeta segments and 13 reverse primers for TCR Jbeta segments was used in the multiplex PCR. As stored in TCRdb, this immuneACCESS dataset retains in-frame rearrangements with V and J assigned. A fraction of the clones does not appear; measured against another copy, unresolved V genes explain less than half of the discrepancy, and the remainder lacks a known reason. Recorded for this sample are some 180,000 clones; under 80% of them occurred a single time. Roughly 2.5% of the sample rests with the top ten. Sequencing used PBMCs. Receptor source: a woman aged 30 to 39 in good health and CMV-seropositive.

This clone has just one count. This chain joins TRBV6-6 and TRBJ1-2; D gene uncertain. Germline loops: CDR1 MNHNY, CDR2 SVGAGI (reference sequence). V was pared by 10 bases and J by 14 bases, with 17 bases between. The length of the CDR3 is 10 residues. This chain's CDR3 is CATALGRWTF. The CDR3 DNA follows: TGTGCCACCGCTTTGGGGAGGTGGACCTTC.

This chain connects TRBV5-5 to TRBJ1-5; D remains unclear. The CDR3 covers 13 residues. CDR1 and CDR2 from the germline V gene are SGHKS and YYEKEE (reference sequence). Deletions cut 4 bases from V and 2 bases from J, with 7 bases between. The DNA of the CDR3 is TGTGCCAGCAGCCTAAGAGGCAATCAGCCCCAGCATTTT. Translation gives CASSLRGNQPQHF.

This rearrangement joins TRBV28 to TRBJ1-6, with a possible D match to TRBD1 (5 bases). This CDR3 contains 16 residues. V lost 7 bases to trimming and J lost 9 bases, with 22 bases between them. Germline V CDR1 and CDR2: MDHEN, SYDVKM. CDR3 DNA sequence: TGTGCCAGCAAACTCCCCAACCGGAGGGGTATTTCACCCCTCCACTTT. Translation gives CASKLPNRRGISPLHF.

The CDR3 region is CASSLAAGTERGPQHF. The CDR3 region has the DNA TGTGCCAGCAGCTTGGCCGCCGGGACTGAGCGAGGGCCCCAGCATTTT. The V and J genes are TRBV5-8 and TRBJ1-5, with D maybe TRBD1 (5 bases). CDR1 and CDR2 from the germline V gene are SGHTS and YDEGEE. The CDR3 is made up of 16 amino acids. The V end was cut by 0 bases, the J end by 9 bases, with 19 bases between.

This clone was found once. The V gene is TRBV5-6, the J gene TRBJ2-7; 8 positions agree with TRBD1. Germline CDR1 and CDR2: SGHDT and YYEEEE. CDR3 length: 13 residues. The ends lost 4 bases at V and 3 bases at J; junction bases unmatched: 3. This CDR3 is CASSSGQGYEQYF. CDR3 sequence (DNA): TGTGCCAGCAGCAGCGGACAGGGCTACGAGCAGTACTTC.

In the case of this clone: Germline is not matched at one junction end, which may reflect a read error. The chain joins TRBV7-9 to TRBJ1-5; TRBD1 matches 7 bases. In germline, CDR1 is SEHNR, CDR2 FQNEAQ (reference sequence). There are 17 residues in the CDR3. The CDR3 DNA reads TGTTCCAGCAGCTTAGAAAAGGGGGCAAGCAGGGATCAGCCCCAGCATTTT. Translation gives CSSSLEKGASRDQPQHF.

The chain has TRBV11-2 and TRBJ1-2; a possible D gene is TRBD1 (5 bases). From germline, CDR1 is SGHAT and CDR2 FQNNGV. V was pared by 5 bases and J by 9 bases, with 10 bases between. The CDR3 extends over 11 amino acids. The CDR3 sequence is CASSSRESYTF. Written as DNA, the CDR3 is TGTGCCAGCAGCAGCAGGGAAAGCTACACCTTC.

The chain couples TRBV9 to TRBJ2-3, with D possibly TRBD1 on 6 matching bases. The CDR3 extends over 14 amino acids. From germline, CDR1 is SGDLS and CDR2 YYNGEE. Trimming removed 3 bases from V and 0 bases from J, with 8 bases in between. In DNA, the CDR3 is TGTGCCAGCAGCGCCCAGGGGAGCACAGATACGCAGTATTTT. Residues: CASSAQGSTDTQYF.

This chain's CDR3 is CASSPRGNYGYTF. DNA of the CDR3: TGTGCCAGCAGTCCCAGGGGAAACTATGGCTACACCTTC. The gene calls are TRBV7-8 and TRBJ1-2; a weak D match, TRBD1 (6 bases). Deletions cut 6 bases from V and 2 bases from J, with 10 bases between. The CDR3 loop spans 13 amino acids. Looked up from germline, CDR1 is SGHVS and CDR2 is FQNEAQ.

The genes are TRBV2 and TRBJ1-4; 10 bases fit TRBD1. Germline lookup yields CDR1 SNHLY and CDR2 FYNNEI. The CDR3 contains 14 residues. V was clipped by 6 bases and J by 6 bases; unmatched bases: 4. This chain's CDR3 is CASSADRGHEKLFF. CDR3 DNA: TGTGCCAGCAGCGCCGACAGGGGGCATGAAAAACTGTTTTTT. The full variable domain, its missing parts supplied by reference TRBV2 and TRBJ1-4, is EPEVTQTPSHQVTQMGQEVILRCVPISNHLYFYWYRQILGQKVEFLVSFYNNEISEKSEIFDDQFSVERPDGSNFTLKIRSTKLEDSAMYFCASSADRGHEKLFFGSGTQLSVL.